One T cell receptor (beta chain) is described in this entry. The antigen is not known. The data stem from a study of beta chain features in type 1 diabetes. Sequenced material consisted of expressed TCRB transcripts (all of the isolated RNA was reverse transcribed). Deep immunoSEQ sequencing covered naive, central memory and regulatory T cell samples. Here immunoSEQ multiplex PCR was the method, and the copy in TCRdb shows in-frame clones only, minus some. Here the sample spans hundreds of thousands of clones, about 14% being singletons. The V segment lost 0 bases and the J segment 1 base; nucleotides outside the gene matches: 4. The CDR3 length is 16 residues. The germline V gene has CDR1 SGHNT and CDR2 YYREEE (reference sequence). Study-level findings and limits: TCRB CDR3s from Type 1 diabetes patients were moderately but significantly shorter in all four CD4+ subsets. The cDNA sequencing approach could over-represent high-TCR-expressing cells. Unsettled here was the matter of whether HLA type influences TCRB rearrangement. The naive, central memory and Treg TCRB repertoires of patients appeared to be more similar to one another than those of healthy donors.

This clonotype was obtained from a man aged 18 to 29 with type 1 diabetes. The rearrangement links TRBV5-4 to TRBJ2-5; 9 nucleotides line up with TRBD2. The sequencing input was naive CD4+ T cells from blood. The CDR3 nucleotides are TGTGCCAGCAGCTTGGCTTTGACTAGCGGCCAAGAGACCCAGTACTTC. Its translation: CASSLALTSGQETQYF.